The sequence of this TCR beta chain was determined in a study of blood T cells in healthy people across ages. General study results and limits: The unsorted PBMCs prevented any conclusive comparison of naive versus antigen-experienced cells.

The V gene lost 1 base and the J gene lost 2 bases, with 12 bases spanning the gap. The CDR3 runs to 16 residues. Germline V gives CDR1 SGHVS, CDR2 FQNEAQ. Together with a sample-barcoded 5' primer, a J-beta primer mix was included in a second PCR lasting about 7 to 12 cycles. A template-switch adaptor containing 12 random nucleotides labeled each cDNA molecule. TCRdb independently ran MiXCR on the 5' RACE reads; one entry per CDR3 protein. The profile shows about 1.5 million distinct CDR3 sequences, 42% of them singletons. This clonotype has more than one count but fewer than ten. Its antigen is unknown.

The chain links TRBV7-8 to TRBJ1-5, with D possibly being TRBD1 (5 bases). Sequenced sample: blood. This receptor was identified in a woman aged 18-29 years in good health. CDR3 in amino acids: CASSLDRGDGNQPQHF. The CDR3 bases are TGTGCCAGCAGCTTAGATAGAGGGGACGGCAATCAGCCCCAGCATTTT.